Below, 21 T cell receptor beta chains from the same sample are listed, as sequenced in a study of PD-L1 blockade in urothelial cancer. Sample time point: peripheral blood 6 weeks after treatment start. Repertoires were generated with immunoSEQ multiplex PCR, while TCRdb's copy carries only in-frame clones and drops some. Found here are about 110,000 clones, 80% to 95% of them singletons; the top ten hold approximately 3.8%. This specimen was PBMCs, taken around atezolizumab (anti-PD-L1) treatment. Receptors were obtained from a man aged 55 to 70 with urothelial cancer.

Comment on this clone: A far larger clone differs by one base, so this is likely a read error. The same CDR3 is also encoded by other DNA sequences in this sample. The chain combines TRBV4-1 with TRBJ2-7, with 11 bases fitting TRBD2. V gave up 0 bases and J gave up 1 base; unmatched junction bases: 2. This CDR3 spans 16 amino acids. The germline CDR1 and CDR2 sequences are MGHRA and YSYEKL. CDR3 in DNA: TGCGCCAGCAGCCAAGAGGCTAGCGGGGGGTCCTACGAGCAGTACTTC. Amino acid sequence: CASSQEASGGSYEQYF.

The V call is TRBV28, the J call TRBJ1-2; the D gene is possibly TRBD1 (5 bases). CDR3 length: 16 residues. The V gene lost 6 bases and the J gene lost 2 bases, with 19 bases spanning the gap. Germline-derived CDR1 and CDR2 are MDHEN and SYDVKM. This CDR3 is CASSPSGGALNYGYTF. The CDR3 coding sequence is TGTGCCAGCAGCCCCTCGGGAGGGGCACTAAACTATGGCTACACCTTC.

CDR3 sequence (DNA): TGTGCCAGCAGCCAAGAGTTAGCTACAGATACGCAGTATTTT. Translating gives CASSQELATDTQYF. The chain has TRBV14 and TRBJ2-3, with no clear D. Trimming shortened V by 0 bases and J by 3 bases, and 7 bases separated the two germline ends. The CDR3 is made up of 14 amino acids. Germline V gene data show CDR1 as SGHDN and CDR2 as FVKESK.

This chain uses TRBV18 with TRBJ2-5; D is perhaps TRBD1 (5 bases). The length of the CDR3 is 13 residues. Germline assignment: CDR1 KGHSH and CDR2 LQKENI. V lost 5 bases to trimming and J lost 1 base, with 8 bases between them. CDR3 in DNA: TGTGCCAGCTCAAGGGGAAGCCAAGAGACCCAGTACTTC. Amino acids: CASSRGSQETQYF.

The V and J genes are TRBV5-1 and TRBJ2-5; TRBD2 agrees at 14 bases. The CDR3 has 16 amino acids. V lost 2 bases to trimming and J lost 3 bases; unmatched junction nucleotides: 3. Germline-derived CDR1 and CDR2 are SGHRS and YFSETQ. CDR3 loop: CASSLLGLAGEETQYF. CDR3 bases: TGCGCCAGCAGCTTACTGGGACTAGCGGGGGAAGAGACCCAGTACTTC. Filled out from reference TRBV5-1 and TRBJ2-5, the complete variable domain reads KAGVTQTPRYLIKTRGQQVTLSCSPISGHRSVSWYQQTPGQGLQFLFEYFSETQRNKGNFPGRFSGRQFSNSRSEMNVSTLELGDSALYLCASSLLGLAGEETQYFGPGTRLLVL.

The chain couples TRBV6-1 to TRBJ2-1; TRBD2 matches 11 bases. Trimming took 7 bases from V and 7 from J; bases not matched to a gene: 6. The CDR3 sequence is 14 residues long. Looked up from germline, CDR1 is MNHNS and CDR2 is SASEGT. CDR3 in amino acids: CASKTSGSGNEQFF. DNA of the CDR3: TGTGCCAGCAAAACTAGCGGGAGCGGTAATGAGCAGTTCTTC.

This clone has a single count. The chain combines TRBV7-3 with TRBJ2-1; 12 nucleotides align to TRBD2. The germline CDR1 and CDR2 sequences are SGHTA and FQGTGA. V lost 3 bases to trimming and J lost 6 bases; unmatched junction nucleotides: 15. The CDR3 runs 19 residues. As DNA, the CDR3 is TGTGCCAGCAGCTTTCGCTGGTGGGATCTGGGACTAGCGGGCAATGAGCAGTTCTTC. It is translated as CASSFRWWDLGLAGNEQFF.

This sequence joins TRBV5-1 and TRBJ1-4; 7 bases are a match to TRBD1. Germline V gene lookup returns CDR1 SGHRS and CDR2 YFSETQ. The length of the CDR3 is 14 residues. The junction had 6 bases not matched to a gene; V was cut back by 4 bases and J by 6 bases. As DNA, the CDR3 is TGCGCCAGCAGCCTGACAGGGTCGGATGAAAAACTGTTTTTT. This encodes CASSLTGSDEKLFF. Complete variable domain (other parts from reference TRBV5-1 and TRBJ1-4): KAGVTQTPRYLIKTRGQQVTLSCSPISGHRSVSWYQQTPGQGLQFLFEYFSETQRNKGNFPGRFSGRQFSNSRSEMNVSTLELGDSALYLCASSLTGSDEKLFFGSGTQLSVL.

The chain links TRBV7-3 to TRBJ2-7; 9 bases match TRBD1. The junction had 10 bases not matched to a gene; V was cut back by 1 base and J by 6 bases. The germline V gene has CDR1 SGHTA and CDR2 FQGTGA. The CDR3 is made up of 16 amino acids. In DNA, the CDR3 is TGTGCCAGCAGCTTAAGCGCGGGACAGGGCCCCCTCGAGCAGTACTTC. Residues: CASSLSAGQGPLEQYF.

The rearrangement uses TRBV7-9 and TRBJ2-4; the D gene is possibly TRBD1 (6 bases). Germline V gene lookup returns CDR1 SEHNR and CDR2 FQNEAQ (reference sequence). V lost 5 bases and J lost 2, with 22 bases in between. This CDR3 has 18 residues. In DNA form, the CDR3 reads TGTGCCAGCAGCCTCGAATCGGGTGGGGGCGCAACCAAAAACATTCAGTACTTC. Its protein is CASSLESGGGATKNIQYF.

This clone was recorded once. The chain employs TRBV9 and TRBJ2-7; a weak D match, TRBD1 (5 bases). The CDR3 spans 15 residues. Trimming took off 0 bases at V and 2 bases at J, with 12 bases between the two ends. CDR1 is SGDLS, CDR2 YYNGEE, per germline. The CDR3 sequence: CASSVEVGETYEQYF. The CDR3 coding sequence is TGTGCCAGCAGCGTAGAAGTAGGGGAAACCTACGAGCAGTACTTC.

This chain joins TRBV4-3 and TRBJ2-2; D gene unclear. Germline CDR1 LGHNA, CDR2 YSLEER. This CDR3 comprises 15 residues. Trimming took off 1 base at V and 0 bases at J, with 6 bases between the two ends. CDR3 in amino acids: CASSQGATNTGELFF. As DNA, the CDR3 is TGCGCCAGCAGCCAAGGGGCTACGAACACCGGGGAGCTGTTTTTT.

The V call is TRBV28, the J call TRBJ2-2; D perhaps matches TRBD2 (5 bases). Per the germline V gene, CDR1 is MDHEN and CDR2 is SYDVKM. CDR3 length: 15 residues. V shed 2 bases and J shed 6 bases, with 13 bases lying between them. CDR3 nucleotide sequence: TGTGCCAGCAGTTTAATCGGAGGTGGGGCCGGGGAGCTGTTTTTT. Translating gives CASSLIGGGAGELFF.

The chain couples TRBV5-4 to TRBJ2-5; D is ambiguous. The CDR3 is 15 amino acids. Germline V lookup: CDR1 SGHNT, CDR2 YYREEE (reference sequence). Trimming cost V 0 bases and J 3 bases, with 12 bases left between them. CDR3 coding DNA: TGTGCCAGCAGCTTGGAGGCTAGTGTTAAAGAGACCCAGTACTTC. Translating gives CASSLEASVKETQYF. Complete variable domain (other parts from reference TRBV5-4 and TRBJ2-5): ETGVTQSPTHLIKTRGQQVTLRCSSQSGHNTVSWYQQALGQGPQFIFQYYREEENGRGNFPPRFSGLQFPNYSSELNVNALELDDSALYLCASSLEASVKETQYFGPGTRLLVL.

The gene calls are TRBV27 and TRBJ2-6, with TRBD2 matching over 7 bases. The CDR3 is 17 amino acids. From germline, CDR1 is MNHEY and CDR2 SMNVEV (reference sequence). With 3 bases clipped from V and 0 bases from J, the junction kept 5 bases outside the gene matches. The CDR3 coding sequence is TGTGCCAGCAGTTTTACGGGGGGAGCCTCTGGGGCCAACGTCCTGACTTTC. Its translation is CASSFTGGASGANVLTF.

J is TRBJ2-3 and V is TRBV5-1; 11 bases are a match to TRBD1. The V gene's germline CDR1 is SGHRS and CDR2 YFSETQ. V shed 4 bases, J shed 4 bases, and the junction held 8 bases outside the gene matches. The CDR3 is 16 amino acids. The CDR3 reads CASSPTGTGGSDTQYF. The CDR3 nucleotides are TGCGCCAGCAGCCCGACCGGGACAGGGGGTTCAGATACGCAGTATTTT. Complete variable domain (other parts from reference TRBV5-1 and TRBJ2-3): KAGVTQTPRYLIKTRGQQVTLSCSPISGHRSVSWYQQTPGQGLQFLFEYFSETQRNKGNFPGRFSGRQFSNSRSEMNVSTLELGDSALYLCASSPTGTGGSDTQYFGPGTRLTVL.

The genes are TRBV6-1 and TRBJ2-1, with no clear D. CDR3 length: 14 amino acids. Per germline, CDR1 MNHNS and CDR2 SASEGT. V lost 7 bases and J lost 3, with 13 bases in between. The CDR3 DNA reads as TGTGCCAGCACGACGGGTATGTACTACAATGAGCAGTTCTTC. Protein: CASTTGMYYNEQFF.

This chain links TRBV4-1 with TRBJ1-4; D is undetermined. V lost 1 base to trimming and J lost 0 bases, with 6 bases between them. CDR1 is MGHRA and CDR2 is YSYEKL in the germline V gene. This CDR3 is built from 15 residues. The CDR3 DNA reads TGCGCCAGCAGCCAAGTAGCGGCAACTAATGAAAAACTGTTTTTT. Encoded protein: CASSQVAATNEKLFF.

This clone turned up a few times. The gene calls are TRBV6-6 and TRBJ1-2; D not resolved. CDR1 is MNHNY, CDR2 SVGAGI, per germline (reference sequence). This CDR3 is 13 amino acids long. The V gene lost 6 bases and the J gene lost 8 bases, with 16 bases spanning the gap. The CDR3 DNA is TGTGCCAGCAGGGCCCGACAACCCGAAGGCTACACCTTC. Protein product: CASRARQPEGYTF.

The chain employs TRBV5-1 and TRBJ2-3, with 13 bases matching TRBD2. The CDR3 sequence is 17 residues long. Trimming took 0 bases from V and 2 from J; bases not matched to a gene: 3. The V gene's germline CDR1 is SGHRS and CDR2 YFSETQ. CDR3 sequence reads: CASSLAGLAGPTDTQYF. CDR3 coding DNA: TGCGCCAGCAGCTTGGCGGGACTAGCGGGACCCACAGATACGCAGTATTTT.

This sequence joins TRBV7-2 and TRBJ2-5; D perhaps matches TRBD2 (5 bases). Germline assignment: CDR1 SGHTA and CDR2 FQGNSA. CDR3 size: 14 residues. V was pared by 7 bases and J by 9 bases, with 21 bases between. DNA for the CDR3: TGTGCCAGCACTCAACCCTGGACGGTGGAGGCCCAGTACTTC. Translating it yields CASTQPWTVEAQYF.